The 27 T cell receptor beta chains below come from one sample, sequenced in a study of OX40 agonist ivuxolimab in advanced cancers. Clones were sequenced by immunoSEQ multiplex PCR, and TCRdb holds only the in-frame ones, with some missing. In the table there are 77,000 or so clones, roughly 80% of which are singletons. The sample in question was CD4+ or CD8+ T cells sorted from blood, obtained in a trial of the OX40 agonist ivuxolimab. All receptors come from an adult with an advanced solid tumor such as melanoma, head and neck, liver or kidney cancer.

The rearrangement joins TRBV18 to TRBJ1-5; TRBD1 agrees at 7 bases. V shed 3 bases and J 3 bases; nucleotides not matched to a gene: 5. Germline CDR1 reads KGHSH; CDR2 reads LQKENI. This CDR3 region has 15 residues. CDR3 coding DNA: TGTGCCAGCTCACCGGGACAGAGTCACAATCAGCCCCAGCATTTT. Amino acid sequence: CASSPGQSHNQPQHF. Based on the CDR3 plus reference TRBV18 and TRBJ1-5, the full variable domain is NAGVMQNPRHLVRRRGQEARLRCSPMKGHSHVYWYRQLPEEGLKFMVYLQKENIIDESGMPKERFSAEFPKEGPSILRIQQVVRGDSAAYFCASSPGQSHNQPQHFGDGTRLSIL.

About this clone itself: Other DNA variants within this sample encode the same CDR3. CDR3 loop: CASSPGNTDTQYF. In DNA form, the CDR3 reads TGTGCCAGCTCACCAGGGAACACAGATACGCAGTATTTT. The chain links TRBV18 to TRBJ2-3; D unclear. With 2 bases removed from V and 2 bases from J, the gap between germline ends came to 5 bases. The CDR3 totals 13 residues. Germline V gene data show CDR1 as KGHSH and CDR2 as LQKENI.

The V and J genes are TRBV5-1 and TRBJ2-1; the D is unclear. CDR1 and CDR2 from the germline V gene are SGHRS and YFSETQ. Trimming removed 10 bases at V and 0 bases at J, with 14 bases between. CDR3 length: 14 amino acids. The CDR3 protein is CACVVDASYNEQFF. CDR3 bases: TGCGCCTGCGTAGTGGATGCCTCCTACAATGAGCAGTTCTTC. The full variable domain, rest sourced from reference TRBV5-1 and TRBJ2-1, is KAGVTQTPRYLIKTRGQQVTLSCSPISGHRSVSWYQQTPGQGLQFLFEYFSETQRNKGNFPGRFSGRQFSNSRSEMNVSTLELGDSALYLCACVVDASYNEQFFGPGTRLTVL.

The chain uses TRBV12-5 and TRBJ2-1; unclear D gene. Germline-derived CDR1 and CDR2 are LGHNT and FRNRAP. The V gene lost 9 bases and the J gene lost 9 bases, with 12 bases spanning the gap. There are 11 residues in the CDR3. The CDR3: CASGRLGEQFF. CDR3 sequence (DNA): TGTGCTAGCGGAAGGTTGGGTGAGCAGTTCTTC.

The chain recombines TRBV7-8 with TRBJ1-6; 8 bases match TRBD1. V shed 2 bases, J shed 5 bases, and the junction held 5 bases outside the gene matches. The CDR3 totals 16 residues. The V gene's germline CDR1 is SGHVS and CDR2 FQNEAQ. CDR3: CASSLRQGMDNSPLHF. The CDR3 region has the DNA TGTGCCAGCAGCTTAAGACAGGGGATGGATAATTCACCCCTCCACTTT.

DNA of the CDR3: TGCGCCAGCAGCCAAGACAGGGGGCCGTACGTAGCTTTCTTT. It encodes CASSQDRGPYVAFF. The chain couples TRBV4-1 to TRBJ1-1, with TRBD1 matching 8 bases. The CDR3 extends over 14 amino acids. V lost 0 bases to trimming and J lost 10 bases; unmatched junction nucleotides: 7. Germline lookup yields CDR1 MGHRA and CDR2 YSYEKL.

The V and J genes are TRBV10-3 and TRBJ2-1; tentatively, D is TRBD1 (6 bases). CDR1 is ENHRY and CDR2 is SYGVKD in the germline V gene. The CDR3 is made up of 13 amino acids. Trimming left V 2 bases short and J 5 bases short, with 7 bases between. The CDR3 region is CAISENRDNEQFF. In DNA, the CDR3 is TGTGCCATCAGTGAGAACAGGGACAATGAGCAGTTCTTC.

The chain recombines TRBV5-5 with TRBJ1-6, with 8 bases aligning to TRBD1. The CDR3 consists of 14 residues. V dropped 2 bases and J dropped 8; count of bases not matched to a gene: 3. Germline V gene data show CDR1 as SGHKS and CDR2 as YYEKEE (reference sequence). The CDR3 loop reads CASSFDRGYSPLHF. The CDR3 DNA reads TGTGCCAGCAGCTTCGACAGGGGTTATTCACCCCTCCACTTT.

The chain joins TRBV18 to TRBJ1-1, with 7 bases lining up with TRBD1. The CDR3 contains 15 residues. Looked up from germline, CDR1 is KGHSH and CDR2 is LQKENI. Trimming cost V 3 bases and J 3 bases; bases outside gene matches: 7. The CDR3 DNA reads TGTGCCAGCTCACCCCGACAGGGAAGAGACACTGAAGCTTTCTTT. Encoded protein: CASSPRQGRDTEAFF.

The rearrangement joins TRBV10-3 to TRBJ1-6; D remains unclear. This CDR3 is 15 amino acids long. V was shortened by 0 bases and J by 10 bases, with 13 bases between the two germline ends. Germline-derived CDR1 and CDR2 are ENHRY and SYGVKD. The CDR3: CAISESPSNGSPLHF. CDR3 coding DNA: TGTGCCATCAGTGAGTCGCCAAGTAATGGATCACCCCTCCACTTT.

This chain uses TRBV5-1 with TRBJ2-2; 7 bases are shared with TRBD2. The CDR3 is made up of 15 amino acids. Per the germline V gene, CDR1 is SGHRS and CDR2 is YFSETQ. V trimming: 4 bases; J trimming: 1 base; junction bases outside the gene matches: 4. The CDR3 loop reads CASSTGGMNTGELFF. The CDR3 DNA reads TGCGCCAGCAGCACCGGGGGGATGAACACCGGGGAGCTGTTTTTT.

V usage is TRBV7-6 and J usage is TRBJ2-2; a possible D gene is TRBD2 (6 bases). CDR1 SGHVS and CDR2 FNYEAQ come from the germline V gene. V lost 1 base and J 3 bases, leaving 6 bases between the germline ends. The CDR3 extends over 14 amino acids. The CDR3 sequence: CASSLGGDTGELFF. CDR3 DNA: TGTGCCAGCAGCTTAGGGGGGGACACCGGGGAGCTGTTTTTT.

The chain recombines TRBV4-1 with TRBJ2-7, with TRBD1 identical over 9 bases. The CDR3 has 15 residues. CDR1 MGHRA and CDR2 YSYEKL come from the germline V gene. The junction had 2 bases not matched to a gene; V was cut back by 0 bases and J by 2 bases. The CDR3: CASSQDTGGPYEQYF. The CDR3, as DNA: TGCGCCAGCAGCCAAGACACAGGGGGCCCCTACGAGCAGTACTTC.

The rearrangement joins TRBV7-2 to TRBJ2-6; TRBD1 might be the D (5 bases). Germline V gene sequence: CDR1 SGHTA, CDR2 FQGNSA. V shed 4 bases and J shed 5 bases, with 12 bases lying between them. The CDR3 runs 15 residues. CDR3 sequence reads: CASSSPGPRANVLTF. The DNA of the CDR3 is TGTGCCAGCAGCTCTCCAGGGCCCAGGGCCAACGTCCTGACTTTC.

CDR3 amino acids: CASSESPGQGALAFF. The DNA for the CDR3 is TGCGCCAGCAGCGAATCGCCGGGACAGGGGGCGTTGGCTTTCTTT. This chain joins TRBV4-1 and TRBJ1-1, with 12 bases identical to TRBD1. The CDR3 spans 15 residues. Trimming at V came to 5 bases and at J to 11 bases, leaving 12 bases not matched to a gene. In germline, CDR1 is MGHRA, CDR2 YSYEKL.

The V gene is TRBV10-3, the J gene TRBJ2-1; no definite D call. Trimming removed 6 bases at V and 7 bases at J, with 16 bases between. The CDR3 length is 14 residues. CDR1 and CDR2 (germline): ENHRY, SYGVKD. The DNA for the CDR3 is TGTGCCATCAGCCTCACAACGGCCAAAAATGAGCAGTTCTTC. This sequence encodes CAISLTTAKNEQFF.

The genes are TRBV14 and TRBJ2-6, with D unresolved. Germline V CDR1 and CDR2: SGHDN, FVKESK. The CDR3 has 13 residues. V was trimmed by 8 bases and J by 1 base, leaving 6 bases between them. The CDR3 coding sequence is TGTGCCAGCGGAATATCTGGGGCCAACGTCCTGACTTTC. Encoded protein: CASGISGANVLTF.

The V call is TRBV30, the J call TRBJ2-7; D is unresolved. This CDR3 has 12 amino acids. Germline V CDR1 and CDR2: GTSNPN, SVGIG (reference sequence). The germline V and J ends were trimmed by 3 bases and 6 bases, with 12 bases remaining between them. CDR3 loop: CAWRAGWAEQYF. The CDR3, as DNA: TGTGCCTGGAGGGCCGGTTGGGCCGAGCAGTACTTC.

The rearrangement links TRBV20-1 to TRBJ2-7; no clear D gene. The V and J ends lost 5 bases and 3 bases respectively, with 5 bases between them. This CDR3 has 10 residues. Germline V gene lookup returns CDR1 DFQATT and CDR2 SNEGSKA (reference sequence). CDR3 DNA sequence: TGCAGTGCTTTCAACTACGAGCAGTACTTC. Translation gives CSAFNYEQYF.

The CDR3 coding sequence is TGCGCCAGCAGCTTGGCGGCTACTAGCGGATACAATGAGCAGTTCTTC. Encoded protein: CASSLAATSGYNEQFF. This chain uses TRBV5-1 with TRBJ2-1; 8 positions match TRBD2. Trimming removed 0 bases from V and 4 bases from J; junction bases left unmatched: 6. The germline V gene has CDR1 SGHRS and CDR2 YFSETQ. The CDR3 is made up of 16 amino acids.

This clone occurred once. CDR3 in amino acids: CASSKGAPLAGDEQYF. The CDR3 nucleotides read TGTGCCAGCAGCAAGGGGGCCCCACTAGCGGGCGACGAGCAGTACTTC. The rearrangement links TRBV5-4 to TRBJ2-7; TRBD2 agrees at 9 bases. V was pared by 4 bases and J by 5 bases, with 13 bases of the junction left unmatched. This CDR3 contains 16 residues. Per the germline V gene, CDR1 is SGHNT and CDR2 is YYREEE (reference sequence).

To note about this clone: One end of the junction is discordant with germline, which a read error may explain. CDR3 amino acids: CASSVTGGSNNEQFF. For the CDR3, the DNA is TGCGCCAGCAGTGTCACAGGGGGCTCCAACAATGAGCAGTTCTTC. The rearrangement uses TRBV5-1 and TRBJ2-1; 9 nucleotides line up with TRBD1. The CDR3 loop spans 15 amino acids. In germline, CDR1 is SGHRS, CDR2 YFSETQ. Based on the CDR3 plus reference TRBV5-1 and TRBJ2-1, the full variable domain is KAGVTQTPRYLIKTRGQQVTLSCSPISGHRSVSWYQQTPGQGLQFLFEYFSETQRNKGNFPGRFSGRQFSNSRSEMNVSTLELGDSALYLCASSVTGGSNNEQFFGPGTRLTVL.

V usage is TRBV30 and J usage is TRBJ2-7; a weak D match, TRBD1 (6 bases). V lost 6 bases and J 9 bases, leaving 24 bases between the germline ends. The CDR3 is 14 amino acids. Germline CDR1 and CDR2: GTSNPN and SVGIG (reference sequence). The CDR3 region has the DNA TGTGCCTGCGTCACCGGGACACTCTCACTAGGGCAGTACTTC. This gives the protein CACVTGTLSLGQYF.

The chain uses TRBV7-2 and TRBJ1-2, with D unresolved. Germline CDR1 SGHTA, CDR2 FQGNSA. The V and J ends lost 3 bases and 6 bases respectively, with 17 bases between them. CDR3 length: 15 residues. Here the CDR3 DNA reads TGTGCCAGCAGCTTCCTTGCTCTAAAGGAAGATGGCTACACCTTC. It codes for CASSFLALKEDGYTF.

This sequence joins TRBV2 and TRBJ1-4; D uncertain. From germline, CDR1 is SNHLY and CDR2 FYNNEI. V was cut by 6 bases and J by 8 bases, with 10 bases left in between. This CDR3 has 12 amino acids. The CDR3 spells CASRESYEKLFF. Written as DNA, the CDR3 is TGTGCCAGCAGGGAATCATACGAAAAACTGTTTTTT.

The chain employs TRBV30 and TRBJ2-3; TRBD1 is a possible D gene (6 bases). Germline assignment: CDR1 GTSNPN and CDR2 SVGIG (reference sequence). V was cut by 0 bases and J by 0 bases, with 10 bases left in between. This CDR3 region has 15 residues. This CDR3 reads CAWSVRGQSTDTQYF. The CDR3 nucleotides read TGTGCCTGGAGTGTACGCGGACAGAGCACAGATACGCAGTATTTT.

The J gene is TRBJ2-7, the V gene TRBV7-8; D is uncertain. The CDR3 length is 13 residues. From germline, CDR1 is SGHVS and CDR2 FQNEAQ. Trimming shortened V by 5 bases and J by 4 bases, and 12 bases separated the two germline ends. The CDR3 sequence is CASSPRAPYEQYF. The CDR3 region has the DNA TGTGCCAGCAGCCCGAGAGCCCCTTACGAGCAGTACTTC. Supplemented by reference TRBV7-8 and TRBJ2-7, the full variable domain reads GAGVSQSPRYKVAKRGQDVALRCDPISGHVSLFWYQQALGQGPEFLTYFQNEAQLDKSGLPSDRFFAERPEGSVSTLKIQRTQQEDSAVYLCASSPRAPYEQYFGPGTRLTVT.